The 32 T cell receptor beta chains listed next were all sequenced from one sample in a study of blood T cell repertoires in COVID-19. The method was immunoSEQ multiplex PCR; TCRdb's version includes in-frame clones alone and lacks a portion of them. The data show 150,000 or so clones, 84% seen once. Sequences were obtained from PBMCs or T cells enriched from blood (not recorded which). The source is a woman between 50 and 59 years old who had been exposed to COVID-19.

CDR3 DNA sequence: TGCGCCAGCAGTGCCTTCTCCTTAGCGGGGGGCTCCTACAATGAGCAGTTCTTC. This sequence encodes CASSAFSLAGGSYNEQFF. The J gene is TRBJ2-1, the V gene TRBV10-1, with TRBD2 identical over 10 bases. V lost 4 bases, J lost 0 bases, and 9 bases stayed unmatched. Germline CDR1 reads WNHNN; CDR2 reads SYGVQD (reference sequence). This CDR3 is 18 amino acids long.

The chain combines TRBV30 with TRBJ1-3; D is ambiguous. There are 15 residues in the CDR3. CDR1 and CDR2 (germline): GTSNPN, SVGIG (reference sequence). With 2 bases removed from V and 0 bases from J, the gap between germline ends came to 11 bases. The CDR3 here is CAWSPRTISGNTIYF. For the CDR3, the DNA is TGTGCCTGGAGTCCTAGGACTATCTCTGGAAACACCATATATTTT.

V gene TRBV6-2 or TRBV6-3 combines with J gene TRBJ1-1, with a possible D match to TRBD1 (6 bases). V was trimmed by 2 bases and J by 4 bases, leaving 11 bases between them. This CDR3 has 14 residues. Germline values: CDR1 MNHEY, CDR2 SVGEGT. The CDR3 DNA is TGTGCCAGCAGTTACGGGGGGGGCATCACTGAAGCTTTCTTT. Amino acids: CASSYGGGITEAFF.

The V call is TRBV5-4, the J call TRBJ1-1, with a weak D call TRBD1 (5 bases). Trimming removed 0 bases from V and 5 bases from J, with 11 bases in between. CDR3 length: 14 residues. Germline loops: CDR1 SGHNT, CDR2 YYREEE (reference sequence). The CDR3 DNA follows: TGTGCCAGCAGCTTGGGTGGAGGGGTGACTGAAGCTTTCTTT. Encoded protein: CASSLGGGVTEAFF.

This clone was detected a few times. This chain connects TRBV16 to TRBJ2-7, with 7 bases matching TRBD1. The CDR3 runs to 16 residues. Unmatched junction bases numbered 9, after V lost 4 bases and J lost 0 bases. Germline assignment: CDR1 KGHSY and CDR2 FQNENV. The CDR3 is CASSLLGQINSYEQYF. CDR3 DNA: TGTGCCAGCAGCCTCTTGGGACAGATTAACTCCTACGAGCAGTACTTC.

This rearrangement joins TRBV5-4 to TRBJ1-1; D remains unclear. Trimming shortened V by 0 bases and J by 4 bases, and 16 bases separated the two germline ends. Germline CDR1 reads SGHNT; CDR2 reads YYREEE (reference sequence). The CDR3 extends over 16 amino acids. In DNA, the CDR3 is TGTGCCAGCAGCTTGGTACAGTCCCTGCCGAGCACTGAAGCTTTCTTT. Residues: CASSLVQSLPSTEAFF.

The rearrangement links TRBV9 to TRBJ1-6; tentative D call: TRBD1 (5 bases). CDR1 and CDR2 (germline): SGDLS, YYNGEE. The CDR3 is made up of 14 amino acids. V was trimmed by 0 bases and J by 7 bases, leaving 8 bases between them. The CDR3, as DNA: TGTGCCAGCAGCGTAGGGCAGGGAAATTCACCCCTCCACTTT. Protein product: CASSVGQGNSPLHF.

The V and J genes are TRBV20-1 and TRBJ2-3; perhaps TRBD2 as D (5 bases). Germline values: CDR1 DFQATT, CDR2 SNEGSKA (reference sequence). V lost 5 bases to trimming and J lost 10 bases, with 13 bases between them. This CDR3 is 11 amino acids long. CDR3 amino acids: CSARTPTAQYF. As DNA, the CDR3 is TGCAGTGCTCGGACTCCTACGGCGCAGTATTTT.

The table lists this clone with a count of one. This rearrangement joins TRBV7-8 to TRBJ1-4; perhaps TRBD1 as D (5 bases). The ends were cut back, 1 base at V and 8 bases at J, with 8 bases in the middle. CDR1 is SGHVS and CDR2 is FQNEAQ in the germline V gene. The CDR3 runs 13 residues. The CDR3 DNA follows: TGTGCCAGCAGCTTAGAACGGGGGGAAAAACTGTTTTTT. This gives the protein CASSLERGEKLFF.

The chain links TRBV7-9 to TRBJ2-1, with D uncertain. The CDR3 length is 13 residues. In germline, CDR1 is SEHNR, CDR2 FQNEAQ (reference sequence). V was pared by 1 base and J by 10 bases, with 11 bases between. Here the CDR3 DNA reads TGTGCCAGCAGCTTAGGGTCAGCGACGGAGCAGTTCTTC. Its translation: CASSLGSATEQFF. The full variable domain, its missing parts supplied by reference TRBV7-9 and TRBJ2-1, is DTGVSQNPRHKITKRGQNVTFRCDPISEHNRLYWYRQTLGQGPEFLTYFQNEAQLEKSRLLSDRFSAERPKGSFSTLEIQRTEQGDSAMYLCASSLGSATEQFFGPGTRLTVL.

V gene TRBV6-6 combines with J gene TRBJ1-3; 9 nucleotides line up with TRBD1. Germline-derived CDR1 and CDR2 are MNHNY and SVGAGI (reference sequence). The CDR3 runs 14 residues. With V trimmed by 0 bases and J by 7 bases, 1 base remained unmatched. DNA of the CDR3: TGTGCCAGCAGTTACTCTGACAGGGGGAACACCATATATTTT. Its translation: CASSYSDRGNTIYF.

This chain joins TRBV9 and TRBJ1-3, with D unresolved. Germline assignment: CDR1 SGDLS and CDR2 YYNGEE. Trimming took off 2 bases at V and 3 bases at J, with 15 bases between the two ends. This CDR3 spans 16 amino acids. In nucleotides, the CDR3 is TGTGCCAGCAGCGTGGACCTAGCGGTGCTTGGAAACACCATATATTTT. Protein product: CASSVDLAVLGNTIYF.

The chain joins TRBV6-1 to TRBJ1-2; the D gene is possibly TRBD1 (6 bases). The germline V gene has CDR1 MNHNS and CDR2 SASEGT. Trimming took off 0 bases at V and 7 bases at J, with 18 bases between the two ends. The CDR3 has 16 residues. CDR3: CASSEASRGGRGGYTF. The CDR3 DNA reads as TGTGCCAGCAGTGAAGCGTCTAGGGGGGGGCGAGGTGGCTACACCTTC.

The chain carries TRBV7-9 and TRBJ1-2; no clear D. Per the germline V gene, CDR1 is SEHNR and CDR2 is FQNEAQ (reference sequence). This CDR3 has 13 residues. V lost 0 bases to trimming and J lost 6 bases, with 8 bases between them. The DNA for the CDR3 is TGTGCCAGCAGCTTAGCTAGCGGAGATGGCTACACCTTC. It yields the protein CASSLASGDGYTF.

This clone was picked up one time. The chain has TRBV2 and TRBJ1-1; 12 bases map to TRBD1. V shed 4 bases and J 5 bases; nucleotides not matched to a gene: 5. The CDR3 length is 15 residues. Germline V gene data show CDR1 as SNHLY and CDR2 as FYNNEI. DNA for the CDR3: TGTGCCAGCAGTGGGGGACAGGGGGCATGGACTGAAGCTTTCTTT. Its protein is CASSGGQGAWTEAFF.

Here the CDR3 reads CSARPQDTQYF. Written as DNA, the CDR3 is TGCAGTGCTAGACCTCAGGATACGCAGTATTTT. The chain uses TRBV20-1 and TRBJ2-3; D is unresolved. This CDR3 comprises 11 residues. Germline V gives CDR1 DFQATT, CDR2 SNEGSKA (reference sequence). With 2 bases removed from V and 6 bases from J, the gap between germline ends came to 6 bases.

This chain connects TRBV5-6 to TRBJ1-3, with TRBD1 matching over 8 bases. The CDR3 is 15 amino acids. Germline V gene lookup returns CDR1 SGHDT and CDR2 YYEEEE. V was clipped by 2 bases and J by 2 bases; unmatched bases: 3. The DNA for the CDR3 is TGTGCCAGCAGCTTCGGACAGGGAGCTGGAAACACCATATATTTT. It specifies CASSFGQGAGNTIYF.

The rearrangement joins TRBV3-1 (or the pseudogene TRBV3-2) to TRBJ2-3; 8 bases fit TRBD1. V shed 5 bases, J shed 5 bases, and the junction held 9 bases outside the gene matches. Germline assignment: CDR1 LGHDT and CDR2 YNNKEL (reference sequence). This CDR3 contains 15 residues. The CDR3 region has the DNA TGTGCCAGCAGCACAAAGTCCAGGGGGCTAGATACGCAGTATTTT. This codes for CASSTKSRGLDTQYF.

This chain links TRBV11-1 with TRBJ1-1, with TRBD1 matching 7 bases. V lost 5 bases, J lost 5 bases, and 8 bases stayed unmatched. Germline lookup yields CDR1 SGHAT and CDR2 FQDESV (reference sequence). CDR3 length: 14 amino acids. The CDR3 reads CASSLQGVSTEAFF. The DNA of the CDR3 is TGTGCCAGCAGCCTCCAGGGGGTGTCTACTGAAGCTTTCTTT.

Here the CDR3 DNA reads TGTGCCAGCAGCCCCGGGGGAGGGGTGGGGAATCAGCCCCAGCATTTT. It yields the protein CASSPGGGVGNQPQHF. The chain is built from TRBV5-6 and TRBJ1-5; possible D gene TRBD1, 5 bases. CDR1 is SGHDT, CDR2 YYEEEE, per germline. The ends were cut back, 4 bases at V and 4 bases at J, with 18 bases in the middle. The length of the CDR3 is 16 residues.

J is TRBJ2-7 and V is TRBV7-6; TRBD2 agrees at 15 bases. Germline CDR1 and CDR2: SGHVS and FNYEAQ. V lost 4 bases and J lost 2; bases outside the gene matches: 6. This CDR3 is 17 amino acids long. The CDR3 DNA is TGTGCCAGCAGCTCGGGACTAGCGGGAGGACCCCCCTACGAGCAGTACTTC. It is translated as CASSSGLAGGPPYEQYF.

Points on this clone: Other nucleotide sequences from this sample produce the same CDR3. The chain is built from TRBV19 and TRBJ1-1; weak D call: TRBD1 (6 bases). CDR1 and CDR2 from the germline V gene are LNHDA and SQIVND (reference sequence). Trimming cost V 2 bases and J 4 bases, with 8 bases left between them. The CDR3 extends over 13 amino acids. CDR3 nucleotide sequence: TGTGCCAGTAGTATATCCAGGGGCACTGAAGCTTTCTTT. Encoded protein: CASSISRGTEAFF.

The CDR3 DNA reads TGCGCCAGCAGCCTACAGGGGGCGGACACTGAAGCTTTCTTT. Translating it yields CASSLQGADTEAFF. The chain employs TRBV5-1 and TRBJ1-1, with 9 bases lining up with TRBD1. Germline CDR1 SGHRS, CDR2 YFSETQ. With V trimmed by 4 bases and J by 3 bases, 4 bases remained unmatched. The CDR3 consists of 14 residues. Complete variable domain (other parts from reference TRBV5-1 and TRBJ1-1): KAGVTQTPRYLIKTRGQQVTLSCSPISGHRSVSWYQQTPGQGLQFLFEYFSETQRNKGNFPGRFSGRQFSNSRSEMNVSTLELGDSALYLCASSLQGADTEAFFGQGTRLTVV.

The chain employs TRBV19 and TRBJ2-5, with a weak D call TRBD2 (7 bases). The germline V gene encodes CDR1 LNHDA and CDR2 SQIVND (reference sequence). Trimming cost V 5 bases and J 0 bases, with 13 bases left between them. The CDR3 totals 15 residues. CDR3 amino acids: CASSRRGGHQETQYF. The CDR3 DNA sequence: TGTGCCAGTAGTCGCCGCGGGGGCCACCAAGAGACCCAGTACTTC.

The V gene is TRBV10-3, the J gene TRBJ1-2; 7 positions match TRBD1. CDR1 and CDR2 from the germline V gene are ENHRY and SYGVKD. The junction had 14 bases not matched to a gene; V was cut back by 4 bases and J by 3 bases. The CDR3 contains 17 residues. The CDR3 spells CAISALIQQGQHYGYTF. CDR3 sequence (DNA): TGTGCCATCAGTGCACTAATCCAACAGGGGCAGCACTATGGCTACACCTTC.

V gene TRBV25-1 combines with J gene TRBJ2-7, with 8 positions matching TRBD1. The ends lost 6 bases at V and 5 bases at J; junction bases unmatched: 9. The CDR3 totals 14 residues. Per germline, CDR1 MGHDK and CDR2 SYGVNS. Here the CDR3 DNA reads TGTGCCAGCAGGATTACAGGGGGGACTGACGAGCAGTACTTC. Protein product: CASRITGGTDEQYF.

The chain couples TRBV19 to TRBJ1-5; D gene unclear. Germline V gene data show CDR1 as LNHDA and CDR2 as SQIVND (reference sequence). Trimming took 3 bases from V and 0 from J, leaving 3 bases between them. The CDR3 length is 13 residues. This CDR3 is CASSISSNQPQHF. The CDR3 bases are TGTGCCAGTAGTATCAGTAGCAATCAGCCCCAGCATTTT.

The chain carries TRBV27 and TRBJ1-3; 7 nucleotides line up with TRBD1. The germline gives CDR1 MNHEY, CDR2 SMNVEV (reference sequence). Unmatched junction bases numbered 5, after V lost 6 bases and J lost 0 bases. This CDR3 spans 15 amino acids. CDR3 protein: CASSKQGISGNTIYF. As DNA, the CDR3 is TGTGCCAGCAGCAAACAGGGGATCTCTGGAAACACCATATATTTT.

The chain combines TRBV4-3 with TRBJ1-1; the match to TRBD1 covers 9 bases. CDR3 length: 16 amino acids. V was pared by 4 bases and J by 2 bases, with 8 bases of the junction left unmatched. Germline CDR1 reads LGHNA; CDR2 reads YSLEER. In nucleotides, the CDR3 is TGCGCCAGCAGCCTTCAAGTGGGACAGGGAAACACTGAAGCTTTCTTT. It yields the protein CASSLQVGQGNTEAFF.

The chain joins TRBV5-8 to TRBJ1-1; the match to TRBD1 covers 9 bases. Trimming cost V 4 bases and J 1 base; bases outside gene matches: 8. CDR1 and CDR2 from the germline V gene are SGHTS and YDEGEE. This CDR3 contains 16 residues. The CDR3 bases are TGTGCCAGCAGCAGAGGACAGGGGCTCGGGAACACTGAAGCTTTCTTT. Encoded protein: CASSRGQGLGNTEAFF.

The rearrangement links TRBV3-1 (or the pseudogene TRBV3-2) to TRBJ2-3; D is perhaps TRBD2 (7 bases). Germline V gives CDR1 LGHDT, CDR2 YNNKEL (reference sequence). Trimming cost V 0 bases and J 2 bases, with 15 bases left between them. This CDR3 spans 17 amino acids. CDR3 in DNA: TGTGCCAGCAGCCAAGAGGGGGGGCCCTTACCCACAGATACGCAGTATTTT. Amino acids: CASSQEGGPLPTDTQYF.

The V gene is TRBV5-8, the J gene TRBJ2-1, with D possibly matching TRBD1 (5 bases). Per the germline V gene, CDR1 is SGHTS and CDR2 is YDEGEE. Trimming pared 6 bases from V and 9 bases from J, leaving 13 bases between. The CDR3 is made up of 12 amino acids. CDR3 residues: CASTAWGPEQFF. The CDR3 coding sequence is TGTGCCAGCACAGCCTGGGGCCCTGAGCAGTTCTTC.